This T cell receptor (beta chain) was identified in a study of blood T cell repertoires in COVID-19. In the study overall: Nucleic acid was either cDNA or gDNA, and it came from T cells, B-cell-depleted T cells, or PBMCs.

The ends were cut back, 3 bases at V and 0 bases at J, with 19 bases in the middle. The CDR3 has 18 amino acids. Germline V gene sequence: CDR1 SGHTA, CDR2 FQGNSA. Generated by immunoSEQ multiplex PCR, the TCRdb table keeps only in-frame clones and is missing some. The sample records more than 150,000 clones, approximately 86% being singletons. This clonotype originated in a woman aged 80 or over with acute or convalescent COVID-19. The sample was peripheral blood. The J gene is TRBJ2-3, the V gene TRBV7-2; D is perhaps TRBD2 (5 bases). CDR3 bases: TGTGCCAGCAGCTTCCGCCGGACTCCTTTAACTAGCACAGATACGCAGTATTTT. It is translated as CASSFRRTPLTSTDTQYF.